This T cell receptor (beta chain) is from a study of control samples from healthy donors and cancer patients. TCRdb's copy holds only in-frame clones and misses some; the assay was immunoSEQ multiplex PCR. The data show 60,000 to 75,000 clones, roughly 90% seen once. The CDR3 length is 14 residues. Deletions cut 3 bases from V and 2 bases from J, with 11 bases between. Germline V lookup: CDR1 MNHNS, CDR2 SASEGT. V usage is TRBV6-1 and J usage is TRBJ2-7; maybe TRBD2 (6 bases). The receptor comes from a man aged 55 to 70 with colorectal cancer. Material for sequencing was PBMCs. CDR3 in DNA: TGTGCCAGCAGTGACGGGGGATCCCCCTACGAGCAGTACTTC. This translates into CASSDGGSPYEQYF.